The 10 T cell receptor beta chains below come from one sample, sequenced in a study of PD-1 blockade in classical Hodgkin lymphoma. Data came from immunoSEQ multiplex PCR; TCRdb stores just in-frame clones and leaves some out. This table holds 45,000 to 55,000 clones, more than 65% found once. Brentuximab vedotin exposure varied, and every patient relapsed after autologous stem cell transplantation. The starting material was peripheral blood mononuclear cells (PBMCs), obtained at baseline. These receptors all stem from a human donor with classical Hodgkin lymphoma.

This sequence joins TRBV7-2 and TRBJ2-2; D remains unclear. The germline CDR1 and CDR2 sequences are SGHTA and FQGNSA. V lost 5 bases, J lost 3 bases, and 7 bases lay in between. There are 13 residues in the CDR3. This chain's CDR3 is CASSVDYTGELFF. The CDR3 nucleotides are TGTGCCAGCAGCGTAGACTACACCGGGGAGCTGTTTTTT. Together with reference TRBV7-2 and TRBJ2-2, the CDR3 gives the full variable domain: GAGVSQSPSNKVTEKGKDVELRCDPISGHTALYWYRQSLGQGLEFLIYFQGNSAPDKSGLPSDRFSAERTGGSVSTLTIQRTQQEDSAVYLCASSVDYTGELFFGEGSRLTVL.

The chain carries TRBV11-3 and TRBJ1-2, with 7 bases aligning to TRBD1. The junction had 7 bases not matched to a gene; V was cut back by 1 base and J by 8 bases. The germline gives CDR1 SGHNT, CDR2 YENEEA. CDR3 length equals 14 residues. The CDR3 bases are TGTGCCAGCAGCTTAGTCGGGACAGTCGGCGGCTACACCTTC. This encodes CASSLVGTVGGYTF.

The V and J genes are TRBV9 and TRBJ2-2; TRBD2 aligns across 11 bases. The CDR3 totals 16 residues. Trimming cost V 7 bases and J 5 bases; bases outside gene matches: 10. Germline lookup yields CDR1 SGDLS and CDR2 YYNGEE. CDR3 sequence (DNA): TGTGCCAGCCGCCTTGGGGGACTAGCGGAAACCGGGGAGCTGTTTTTT. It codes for CASRLGGLAETGELFF. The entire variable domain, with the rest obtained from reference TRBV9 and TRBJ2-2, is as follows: DSGVTQTPKHLITATGQRVTLRCSPRSGDLSVYWYQQSLDQGLQFLIQYYNGEERAKGNILERFSAQQFPDLHSELNLSSLELGDSALYFCASRLGGLAETGELFFGEGSRLTVL.

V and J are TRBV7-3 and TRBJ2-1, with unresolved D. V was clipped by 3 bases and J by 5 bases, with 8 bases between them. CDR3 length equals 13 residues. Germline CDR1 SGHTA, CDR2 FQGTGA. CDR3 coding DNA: TGTGCCAGCAGCTTGGGGAATAACAATGAGCAGTTCTTC. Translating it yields CASSLGNNNEQFF.

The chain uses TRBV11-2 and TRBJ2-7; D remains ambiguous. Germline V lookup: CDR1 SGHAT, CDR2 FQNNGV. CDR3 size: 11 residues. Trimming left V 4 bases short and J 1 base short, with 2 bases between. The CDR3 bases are TGTGCCAGCAGCTCGTCCTACGAGCAGTACTTC. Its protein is CASSSSYEQYF.

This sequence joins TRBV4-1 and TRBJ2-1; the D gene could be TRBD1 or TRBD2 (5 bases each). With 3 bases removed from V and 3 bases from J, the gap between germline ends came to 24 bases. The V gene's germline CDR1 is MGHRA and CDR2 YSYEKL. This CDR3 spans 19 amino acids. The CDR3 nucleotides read TGCGCCAGCAGCCACCCCAACTCTCCGGGACCCGAAGGCTACAATGAGCAGTTCTTC. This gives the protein CASSHPNSPGPEGYNEQFF.

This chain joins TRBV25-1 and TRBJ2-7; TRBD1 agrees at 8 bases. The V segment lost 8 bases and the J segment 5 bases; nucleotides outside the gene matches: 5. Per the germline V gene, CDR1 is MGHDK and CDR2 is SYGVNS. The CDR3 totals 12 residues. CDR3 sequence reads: CASGQGSNEQYV. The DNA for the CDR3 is TGTGCCAGCGGACAGGGTTCGAACGAGCAGTACGTC.

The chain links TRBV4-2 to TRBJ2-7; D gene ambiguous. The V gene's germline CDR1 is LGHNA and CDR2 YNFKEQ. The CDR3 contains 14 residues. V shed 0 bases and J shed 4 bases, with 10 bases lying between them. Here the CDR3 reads CASSQDLQEYEQYF. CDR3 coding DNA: TGTGCCAGCAGCCAAGATCTTCAGGAATACGAGCAGTACTTC.

In nucleotides, the CDR3 is TGTGCCAGCAGCTCACCAGACACGAGCTCCTACAATGAGCAGTTCTTC. This sequence encodes CASSSPDTSSYNEQFF. The V call is TRBV7-9, the J call TRBJ2-1; D gene unclear. Trimming took 4 bases from V and 0 from J, leaving 13 bases between them. The germline V gene has CDR1 SEHNR and CDR2 FQNEAQ (reference sequence). The CDR3 has 16 amino acids.

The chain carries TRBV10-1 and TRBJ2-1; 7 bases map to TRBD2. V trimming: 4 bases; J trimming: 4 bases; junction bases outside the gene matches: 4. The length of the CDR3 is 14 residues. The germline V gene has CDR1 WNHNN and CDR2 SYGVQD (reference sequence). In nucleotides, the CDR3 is TGCGCCAGCAGTGCCAGGGAGGGATACAATGAGCAGTTCTTC. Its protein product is CASSAREGYNEQFF.